This T cell receptor beta chain was identified during a study of shared clonotypes between healthy human individuals. For the study at large: The study enrolled a couple of women and three men aged 18 to 49.

This clone was recorded only once. The antigen is undetermined. The CDR3 sequence is 12 residues long. From germline, CDR1 is SGHRS and CDR2 YFSETQ. J gave up 6 bases and V 8 bases, and 7 bases lay outside the gene matches. The material for each subset, its genomic DNA, was split evenly across several immunoSEQ plates. The assay was immunoSEQ multiplex PCR, and TCRdb's table has in-frame clones only and misses some. The table lists more than 1 million clones, more than 75% of them singletons. General observations from the study: Compared with clonotypes that all four donors shared, non-shared clonotypes had lower generation probabilities.

Sequencing was carried out using memory CD4+ T cells from PBMCs. The subset was: CD45RA-negative fraction. The chain carries TRBV5-1 and TRBJ2-7; 8 bases fit TRBD1. The clonotype was recovered from a man in his late teens or twenties in good health. Some clones in this sample may be carry-over from other donors' samples. In DNA, the CDR3 is TGCGCCAGTAGCAGGGGGCAGGGCGAGCAGTACTTC. Translation: CASSRGQGEQYF. Full variable domain (missing parts from reference TRBV5-1 and TRBJ2-7): KAGVTQTPRYLIKTRGQQVTLSCSPISGHRSVSWYQQTPGQGLQFLFEYFSETQRNKGNFPGRFSGRQFSNSRSEMNVSTLELGDSALYLCASSRGQGEQYFGPGTRLTVT.